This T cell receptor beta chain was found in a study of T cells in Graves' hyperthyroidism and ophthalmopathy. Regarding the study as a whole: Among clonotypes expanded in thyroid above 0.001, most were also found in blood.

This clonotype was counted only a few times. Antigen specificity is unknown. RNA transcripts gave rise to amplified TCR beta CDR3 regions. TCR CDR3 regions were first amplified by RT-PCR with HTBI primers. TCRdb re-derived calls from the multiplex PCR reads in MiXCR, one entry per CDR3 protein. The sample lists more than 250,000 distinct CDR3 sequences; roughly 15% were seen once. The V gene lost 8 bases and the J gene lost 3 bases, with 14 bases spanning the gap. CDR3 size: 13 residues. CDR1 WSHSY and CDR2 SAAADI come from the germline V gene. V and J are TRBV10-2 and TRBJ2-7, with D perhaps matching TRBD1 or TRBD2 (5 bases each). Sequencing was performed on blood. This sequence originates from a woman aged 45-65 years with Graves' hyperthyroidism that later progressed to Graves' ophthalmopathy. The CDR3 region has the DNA TGCGCCAGCCTCCGGGGACCAAGCTACGAGCAGTACTTC. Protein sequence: CASLRGPSYEQYF.